This TCR beta chain was found in a study of blood T cell repertoires in COVID-19. Original processing methods: The authors estimated nucleated cell counts from reference gene primer amplification. Measured with immunoSEQ multiplex PCR; TCRdb has only the in-frame clones, and not every one. That table furnishes V, J and clone size, whereas the DNA furnished D and trimming. Of around 700,000 clones listed, over 80% are singletons. CDR3 length: 13 residues. Germline-derived CDR1 and CDR2 are LGHNA and YSLEER. V was shortened by 0 bases and J by 5 bases, with 8 bases between the two germline ends. The clonotype comes from a woman aged 18-35 years with acute or convalescent COVID-19. This chain uses TRBV4-3 with TRBJ2-7, with no clear D. Sequenced sample: peripheral blood. DNA of the CDR3: TGCGCCAGCAGCCAAGATAGAGGCCACGAGCAGTACTTC. It translates to CASSQDRGHEQYF.